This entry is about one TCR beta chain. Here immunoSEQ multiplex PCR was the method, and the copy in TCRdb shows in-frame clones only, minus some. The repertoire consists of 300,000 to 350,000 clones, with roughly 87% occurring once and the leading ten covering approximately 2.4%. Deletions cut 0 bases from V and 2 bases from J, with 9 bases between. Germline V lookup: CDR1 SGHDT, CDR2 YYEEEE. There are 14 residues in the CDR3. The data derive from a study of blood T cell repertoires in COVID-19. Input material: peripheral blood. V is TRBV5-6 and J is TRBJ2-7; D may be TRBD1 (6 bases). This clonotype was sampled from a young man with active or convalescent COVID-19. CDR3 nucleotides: TGTGCCAGCAGCTTGGTCCAGGGGCCCTACGAGCAGTACTTC. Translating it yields CASSLVQGPYEQYF.